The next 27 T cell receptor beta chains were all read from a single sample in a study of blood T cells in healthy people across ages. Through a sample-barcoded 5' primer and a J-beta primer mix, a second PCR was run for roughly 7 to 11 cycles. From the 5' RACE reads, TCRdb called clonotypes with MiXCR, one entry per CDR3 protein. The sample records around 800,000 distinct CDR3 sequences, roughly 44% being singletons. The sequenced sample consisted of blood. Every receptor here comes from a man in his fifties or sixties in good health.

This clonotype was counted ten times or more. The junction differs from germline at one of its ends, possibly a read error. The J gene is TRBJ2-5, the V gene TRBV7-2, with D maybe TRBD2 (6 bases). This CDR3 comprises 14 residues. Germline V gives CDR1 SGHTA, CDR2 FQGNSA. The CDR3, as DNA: TGTGCCAGCAGTTTAGGCGGGGTCCAAGAGACCCAGTACTTC. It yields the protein CASSLGGVQETQYF.

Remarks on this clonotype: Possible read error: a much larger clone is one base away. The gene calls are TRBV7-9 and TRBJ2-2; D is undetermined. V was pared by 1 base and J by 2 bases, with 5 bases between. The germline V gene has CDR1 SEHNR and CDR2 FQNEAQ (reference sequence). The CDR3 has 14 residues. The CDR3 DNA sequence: TGTGCCAGCAGCTTAGGAACCAACACCGGGGAGCTGTTTTTT. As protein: CASSLGTNTGELFF.

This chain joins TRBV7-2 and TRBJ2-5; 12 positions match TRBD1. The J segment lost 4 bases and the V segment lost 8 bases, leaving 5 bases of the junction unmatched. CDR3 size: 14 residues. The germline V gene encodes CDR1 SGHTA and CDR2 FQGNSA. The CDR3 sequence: CASQRDRGRETQYF. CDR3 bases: TGTGCCAGCCAACGGGACAGGGGGCGAGAGACCCAGTACTTC.

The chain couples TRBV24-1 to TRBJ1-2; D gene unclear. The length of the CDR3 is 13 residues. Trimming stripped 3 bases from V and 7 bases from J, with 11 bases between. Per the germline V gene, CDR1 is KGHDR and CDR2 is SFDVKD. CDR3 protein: CATSDQDNSGYTF. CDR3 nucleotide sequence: TGTGCCACCAGTGATCAAGACAATTCTGGCTACACCTTC.

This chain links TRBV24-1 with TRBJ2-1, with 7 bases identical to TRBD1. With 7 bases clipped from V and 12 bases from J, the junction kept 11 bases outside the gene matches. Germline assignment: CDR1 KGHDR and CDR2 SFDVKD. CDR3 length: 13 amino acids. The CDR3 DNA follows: TGTGCCACCAGAAAAGGGGGCACAGATACGCAGTTCTTC. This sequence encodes CATRKGGTDTQFF.

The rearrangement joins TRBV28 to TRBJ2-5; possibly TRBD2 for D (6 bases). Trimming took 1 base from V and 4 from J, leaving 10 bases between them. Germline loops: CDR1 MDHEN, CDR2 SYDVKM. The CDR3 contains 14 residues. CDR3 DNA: TGTGCCAGCAGTTTATCTCAGGGAGGAGAGACCCAGTACTTC. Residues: CASSLSQGGETQYF.

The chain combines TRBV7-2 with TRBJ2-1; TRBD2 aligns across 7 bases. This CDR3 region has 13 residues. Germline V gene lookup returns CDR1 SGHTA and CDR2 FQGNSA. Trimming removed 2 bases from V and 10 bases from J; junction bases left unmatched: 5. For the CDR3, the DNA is TGTGCCAGCAGCTTACAGCGGGGATCAGAGCAGTTCTTC. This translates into CASSLQRGSEQFF.

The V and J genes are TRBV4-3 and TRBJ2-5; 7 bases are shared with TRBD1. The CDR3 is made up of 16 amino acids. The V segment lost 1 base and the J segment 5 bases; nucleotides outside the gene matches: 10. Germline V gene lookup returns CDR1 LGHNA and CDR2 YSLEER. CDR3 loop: CASSQGTGQRGETQYF. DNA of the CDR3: TGCGCCAGCAGCCAAGGGACAGGCCAAAGGGGTGAGACCCAGTACTTC.

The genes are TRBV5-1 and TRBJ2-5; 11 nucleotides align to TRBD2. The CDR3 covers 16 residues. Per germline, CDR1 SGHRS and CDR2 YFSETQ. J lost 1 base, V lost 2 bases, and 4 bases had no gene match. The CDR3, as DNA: TGCGCCAGCAGCTTTCCGACTAGCGGGGTCCAAGAGACCCAGTACTTC. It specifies CASSFPTSGVQETQYF.

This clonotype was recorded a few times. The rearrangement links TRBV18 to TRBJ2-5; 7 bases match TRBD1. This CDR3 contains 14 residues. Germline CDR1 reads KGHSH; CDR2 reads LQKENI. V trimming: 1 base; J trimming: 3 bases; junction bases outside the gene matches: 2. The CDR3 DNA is TGTGCCAGCTCACCACGACAGGGCAAAGAGACCCAGTACTTC. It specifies CASSPRQGKETQYF.

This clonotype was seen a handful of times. The DNA of the CDR3 is TGTGCCAGCAGCGTAGGTGGCCTTAACACCGGGGAGCTGTTTTTT. This sequence encodes CASSVGGLNTGELFF. V usage is TRBV9 and J usage is TRBJ2-2; D gene uncertain. The V end was cut by 0 bases, the J end by 2 bases, with 8 bases between. CDR3 size: 15 residues. CDR1 is SGDLS and CDR2 is YYNGEE in the germline V gene. The full variable domain, in which reference TRBV9 and TRBJ2-2 provide the parts outside the CDR3, is DSGVTQTPKHLITATGQRVTLRCSPRSGDLSVYWYQQSLDQGLQFLIQYYNGEERAKGNILERFSAQQFPDLHSELNLSSLELGDSALYFCASSVGGLNTGELFFGEGSRLTVL.

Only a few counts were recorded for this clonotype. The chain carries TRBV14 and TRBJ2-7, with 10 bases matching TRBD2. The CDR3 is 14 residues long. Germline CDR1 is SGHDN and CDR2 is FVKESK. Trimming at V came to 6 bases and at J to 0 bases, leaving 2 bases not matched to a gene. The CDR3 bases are TGTGCCAGCAGACTAGCGGGGAACTCCTACGAGCAGTACTTC. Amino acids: CASRLAGNSYEQYF.

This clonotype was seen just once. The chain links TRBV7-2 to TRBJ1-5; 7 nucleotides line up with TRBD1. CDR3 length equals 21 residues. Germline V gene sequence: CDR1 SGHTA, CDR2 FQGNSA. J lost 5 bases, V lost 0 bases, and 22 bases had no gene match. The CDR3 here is CASSLAGKAGGSGNPYQPQHF. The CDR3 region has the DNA TGTGCCAGCAGCTTAGCGGGGAAGGCAGGGGGGTCCGGGAACCCTTATCAGCCCCAGCATTTT.

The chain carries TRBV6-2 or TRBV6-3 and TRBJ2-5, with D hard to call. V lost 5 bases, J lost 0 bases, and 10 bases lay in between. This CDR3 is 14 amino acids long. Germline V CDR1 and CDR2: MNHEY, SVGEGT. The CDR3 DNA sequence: TGTGCCAGCAGTGCAGGCTGGAACCAAGAGACCCAGTACTTC. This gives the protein CASSAGWNQETQYF.

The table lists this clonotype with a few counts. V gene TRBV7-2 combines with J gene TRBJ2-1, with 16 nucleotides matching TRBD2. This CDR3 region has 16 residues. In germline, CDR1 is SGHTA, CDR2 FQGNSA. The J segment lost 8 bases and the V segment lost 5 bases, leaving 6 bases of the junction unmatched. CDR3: CASSGGTSGGAHEQFF. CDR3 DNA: TGTGCCAGCAGCGGTGGGACTAGCGGGGGGGCCCATGAGCAGTTCTTC. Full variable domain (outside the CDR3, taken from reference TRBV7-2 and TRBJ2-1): GAGVSQSPSNKVTEKGKDVELRCDPISGHTALYWYRQSLGQGLEFLIYFQGNSAPDKSGLPSDRFSAERTGGSVSTLTIQRTQQEDSAVYLCASSGGTSGGAHEQFFGPGTRLTVL.

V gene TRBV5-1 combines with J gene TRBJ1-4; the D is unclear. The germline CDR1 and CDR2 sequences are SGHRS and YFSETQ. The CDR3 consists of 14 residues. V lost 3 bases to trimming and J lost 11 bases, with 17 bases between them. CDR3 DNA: TGCGCCAGCAGCTCCACGACCGATAGGGAGAAACTGTTTTTT. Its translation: CASSSTTDREKLFF.

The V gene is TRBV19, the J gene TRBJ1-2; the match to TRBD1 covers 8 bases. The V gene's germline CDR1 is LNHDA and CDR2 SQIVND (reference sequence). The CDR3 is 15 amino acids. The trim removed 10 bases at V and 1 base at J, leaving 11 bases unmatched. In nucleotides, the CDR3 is TGTGCCACCCAGAACCCCGGACAGGGTAACTATGGCTACACCTTC. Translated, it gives CATQNPGQGNYGYTF.

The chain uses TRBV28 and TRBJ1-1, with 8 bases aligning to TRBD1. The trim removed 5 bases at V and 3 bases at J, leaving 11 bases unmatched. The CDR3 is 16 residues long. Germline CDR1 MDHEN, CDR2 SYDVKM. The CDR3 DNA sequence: TGTGCCAGCAGTCTTGGGCCAGGGGGCGCGGACACTGAAGCTTTCTTT. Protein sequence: CASSLGPGGADTEAFF.

CDR3 protein: CSATRLAGATDTQYF. The CDR3 DNA sequence: TGCAGTGCTACCAGACTAGCGGGGGCCACAGATACGCAGTATTTT. V usage is TRBV20-1 and J usage is TRBJ2-3; 12 bases agree with TRBD2. The CDR3 consists of 15 residues. With 4 bases clipped from V and 2 bases from J, the junction kept 4 bases outside the gene matches. Germline CDR1 and CDR2: DFQATT and SNEGSKA (reference sequence).

The CDR3 nucleotides read TGCAGCTCAAGGGAAAGTAGCACAGATACGCAGTATTTT. Its translation: CSSRESSTDTQYF. J is TRBJ2-3 and V is TRBV20-1; D gene ambiguous. From germline, CDR1 is DFQATT and CDR2 SNEGSKA (reference sequence). The CDR3 loop spans 13 amino acids.

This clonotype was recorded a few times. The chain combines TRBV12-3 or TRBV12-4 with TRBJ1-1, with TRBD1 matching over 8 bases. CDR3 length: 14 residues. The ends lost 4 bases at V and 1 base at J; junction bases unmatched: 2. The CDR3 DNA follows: TGTGCCAGCAGTTGGACAGGGAGGAACACTGAAGCTTTCTTT. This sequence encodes CASSWTGRNTEAFF.

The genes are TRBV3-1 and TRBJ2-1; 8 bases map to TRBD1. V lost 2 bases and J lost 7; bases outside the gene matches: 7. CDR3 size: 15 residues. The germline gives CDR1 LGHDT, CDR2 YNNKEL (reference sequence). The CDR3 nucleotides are TGTGCCAGCAGCCAAACCCCGGACAGGGCGAATGAGCAGTTCTTC. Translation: CASSQTPDRANEQFF.

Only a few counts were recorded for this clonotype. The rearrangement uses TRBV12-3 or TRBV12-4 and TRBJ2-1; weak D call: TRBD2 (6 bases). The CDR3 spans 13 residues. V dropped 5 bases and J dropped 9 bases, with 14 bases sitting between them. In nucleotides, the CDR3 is TGTGCCAGCAGTCGATCGGGGGTTGGTGAGCAGTTCTTC. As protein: CASSRSGVGEQFF.

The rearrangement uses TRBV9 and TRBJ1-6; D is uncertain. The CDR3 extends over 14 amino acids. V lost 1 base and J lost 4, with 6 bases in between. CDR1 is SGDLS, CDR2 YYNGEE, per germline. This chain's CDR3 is CASSVQQYNSPLHF. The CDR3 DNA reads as TGTGCCAGCAGCGTACAACAGTATAATTCACCCCTCCACTTT.

CDR3 amino acids: CASSYSGGGKGKDTQYF. In nucleotides, the CDR3 is TGTGCCAGCAGTTACTCAGGCGGCGGGAAAGGGAAAGATACGCAGTATTTT. This chain connects TRBV6-2 or TRBV6-3 to TRBJ2-3, with D possibly TRBD2 on 6 matching bases. CDR3 length equals 17 residues. The germline gives CDR1 MNHEY, CDR2 SVGEGT. V lost 0 bases to trimming and J lost 5 bases, with 18 bases between them.

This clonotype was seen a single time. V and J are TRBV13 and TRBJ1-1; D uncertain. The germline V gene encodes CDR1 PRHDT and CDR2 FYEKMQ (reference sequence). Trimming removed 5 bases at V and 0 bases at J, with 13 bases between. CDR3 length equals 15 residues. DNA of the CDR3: TGTGCCAGCAGCCCCGAAGGTGATTTGAACACTGAAGCTTTCTTT. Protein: CASSPEGDLNTEAFF.

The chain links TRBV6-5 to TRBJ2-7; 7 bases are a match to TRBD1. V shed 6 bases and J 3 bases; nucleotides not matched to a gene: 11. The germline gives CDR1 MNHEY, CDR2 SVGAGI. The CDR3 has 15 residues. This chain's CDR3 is CASRLYRGPYYEQYF. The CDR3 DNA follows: TGTGCCAGCAGACTATACAGGGGACCCTACTACGAGCAGTACTTC.